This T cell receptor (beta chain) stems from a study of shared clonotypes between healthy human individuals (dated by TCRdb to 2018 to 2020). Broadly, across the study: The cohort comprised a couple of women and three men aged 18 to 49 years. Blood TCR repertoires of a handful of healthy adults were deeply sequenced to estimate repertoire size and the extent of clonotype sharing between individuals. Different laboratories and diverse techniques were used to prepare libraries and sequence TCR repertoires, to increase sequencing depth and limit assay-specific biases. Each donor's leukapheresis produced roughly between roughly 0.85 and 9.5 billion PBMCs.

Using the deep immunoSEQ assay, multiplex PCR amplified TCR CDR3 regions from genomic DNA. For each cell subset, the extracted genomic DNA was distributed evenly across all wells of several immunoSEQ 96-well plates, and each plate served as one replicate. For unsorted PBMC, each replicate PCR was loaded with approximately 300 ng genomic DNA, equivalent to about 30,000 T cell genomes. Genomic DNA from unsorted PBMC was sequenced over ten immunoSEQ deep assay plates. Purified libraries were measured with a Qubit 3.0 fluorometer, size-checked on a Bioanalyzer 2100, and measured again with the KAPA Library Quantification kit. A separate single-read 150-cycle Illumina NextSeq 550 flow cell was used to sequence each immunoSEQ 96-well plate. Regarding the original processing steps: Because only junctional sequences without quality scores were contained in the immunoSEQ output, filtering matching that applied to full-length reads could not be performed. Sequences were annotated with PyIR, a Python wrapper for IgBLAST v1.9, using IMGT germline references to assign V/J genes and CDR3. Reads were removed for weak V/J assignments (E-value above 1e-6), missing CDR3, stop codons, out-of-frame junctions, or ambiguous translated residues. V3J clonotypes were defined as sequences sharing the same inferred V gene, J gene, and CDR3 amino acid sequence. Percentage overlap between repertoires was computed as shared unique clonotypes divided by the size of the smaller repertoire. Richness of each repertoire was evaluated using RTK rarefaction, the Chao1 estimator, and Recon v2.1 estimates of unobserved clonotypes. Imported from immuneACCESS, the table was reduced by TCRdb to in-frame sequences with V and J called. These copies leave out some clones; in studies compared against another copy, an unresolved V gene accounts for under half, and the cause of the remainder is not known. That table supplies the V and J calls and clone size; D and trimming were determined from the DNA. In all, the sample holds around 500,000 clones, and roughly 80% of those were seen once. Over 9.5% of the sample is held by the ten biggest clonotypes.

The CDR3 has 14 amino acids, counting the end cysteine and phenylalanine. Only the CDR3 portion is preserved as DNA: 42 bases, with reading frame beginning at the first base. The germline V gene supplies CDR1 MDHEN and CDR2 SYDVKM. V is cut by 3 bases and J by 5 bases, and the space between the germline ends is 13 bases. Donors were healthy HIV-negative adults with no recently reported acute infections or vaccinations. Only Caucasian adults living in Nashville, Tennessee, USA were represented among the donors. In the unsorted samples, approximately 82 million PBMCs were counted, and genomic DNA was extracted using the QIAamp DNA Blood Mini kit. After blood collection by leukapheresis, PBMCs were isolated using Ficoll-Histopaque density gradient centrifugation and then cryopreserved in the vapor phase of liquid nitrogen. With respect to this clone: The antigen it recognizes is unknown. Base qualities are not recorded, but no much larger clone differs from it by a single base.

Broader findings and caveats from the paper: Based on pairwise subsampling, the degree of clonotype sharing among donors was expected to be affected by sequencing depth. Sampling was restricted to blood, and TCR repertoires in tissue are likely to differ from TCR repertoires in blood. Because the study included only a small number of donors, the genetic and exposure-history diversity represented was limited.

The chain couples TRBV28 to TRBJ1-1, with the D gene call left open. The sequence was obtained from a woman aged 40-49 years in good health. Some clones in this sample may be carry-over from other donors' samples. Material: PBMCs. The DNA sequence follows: TGTGCCAGCAGTTTTACACAGAGGAGAACTGAAGCTTTCTTT. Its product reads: CASSFTQRRTEAFF.